Listed below are T cell receptor beta chains from one sample, sequenced in a study of blood T cells in healthy people across ages. TCRdb re-derived calls from the 5' RACE reads in MiXCR, one entry per CDR3 protein. The sample includes 540,000 or so distinct CDR3 sequences, around 24% seen only once; the top ten take around 10%. The same data also went into a second study, on T cells of mothers and their children.

Sequencing was done on a sample of blood. These receptors came from a boy aged 5 to 17 in good health. Each CDR3 is given with its conserved first and last residue. A D gene is named only where the DNA matches it firmly. Clone size is not always given. Where it is, it says once, few, many or a class for expanded clones.

- TRBJ2-1 TRBV9 - TGTGCCAGCAGCGGCGACGGGATCGCGGGCAATGAGCAGTTCTTC CASSGDGIAGNEQFF
- TRBJ2-5 TRBV29-1 - TGCAGCGTCGCCTTCACAGATCTAGAGACCCAGTACTTC CSVAFTDLETQYF
few TRBJ2-7 TRBV20-1 TRBD1 TGCAGTGCTAGACCAGACAGGGGGCGGCCCTACGAGCAGTACTTC CSARPDRGRPYEQYF
few TRBJ2-7 TRBV5-6 - TGTGCCAGCAGCTTGACCGGACCTCAGTACTTC CASSLTGPQYF
- TRBJ2-6 TRBV4-3 TRBD1 TGCGCCAGCAGCCAAGGCCTAGGGACAGGACTCTCTGGGGCCAACGTCCTGACTTTC CASSQGLGTGLSGANVLTF
- TRBJ2-6 TRBV5-5 - TGTGCCAGCAGCTTTTGGGGTGGGCAACGATCTGGGGCCAACGTCCTGACTTTC CASSFWGGQRSGANVLTF
few TRBJ2-7 TRBV18 TRBD2 TGTGCCAGCTCACCCGCCCGGGGACTAGCCCACGAGCAGTACTTC CASSPARGLAHEQYF
- TRBJ1-2 TRBV7-3 - TGTGCCAGCAGCCCCGATAGGACGGGGGGCTACACCTTC CASSPDRTGGYTF
- TRBJ2-7 TRBV29-1 TRBD1 TGCAGCGTAACAGGGGGGAAATCCTACGAGCAGTACTTC CSVTGGKSYEQYF
- TRBJ2-7 TRBV28 - TGTGCCAGCAGTTCCCCCGGACAGGGAGGGACCTACGAGCAGTACTTC CASSSPGQGGTYEQYF
few TRBJ2-3 TRBV4-1 TRBD2 TGCGCCAGCAGCCAAGATTCGGGACTAGCGGGAGCTCGTACAGATACGCAGTATTTT CASSQDSGLAGARTDTQYF
- TRBJ1-2 TRBV28 - TGTGCCAGCACCTCGGGGTTTTACAACTATGGCTACACCTTC CASTSGFYNYGYTF
- TRBJ2-7 TRBV5-1 - TGCGCCAGCAGCTTCATTGGCAGCTCGACCTACGAGCAGTACTTC CASSFIGSSTYEQYF
few TRBJ2-5 TRBV7-9 - TGTGCCAGCAGCTTACCCAATCTCGAGACCCAGTACTTC CASSLPNLETQYF
- TRBJ1-1 TRBV6-6 - TGTGCCAGCAACACCAAGGGTTTTGCCACTGAAGCTTTCTTT CASNTKGFATEAFF
few TRBJ2-5 TRBV4-3 TRBD2 TGCGCCAGCAGCCAACCGACTAGCGTTGGCCAAGAGACCCAGTACTTC CASSQPTSVGQETQYF
many TRBJ2-4 TRBV4-1 TRBD2 TGCGCCAGCAGCCAAGATACTAGCGGGAGTGTTAAGTACTTC CASSQDTSGSVKYF
few TRBJ2-1 TRBV14 - TGTGCCAGCAGCTTCGGGACTTATTACAATGAGCAGTTCTTC CASSFGTYYNEQFF
few TRBJ2-7 TRBV4-1 TRBD2 TGCGCCAGCAGCCTAACTAGCGGACACTACGAGCAGTACTTC CASSLTSGHYEQYF
few TRBJ2-7 TRBV29-1 TRBD2 TGCAGCGTTGAAGACGGGAGGGGAGAACCCAACGAGCAGTACTTC CSVEDGRGEPNEQYF
- TRBJ1-6 TRBV9 - TGTGCCAGCAGCGTAGCGGGGTACGGTAATTCACCCCTCCACTTT CASSVAGYGNSPLHF
- TRBJ1-6 TRBV4-3 - TGCGCCAGCAGCTCTTTGGGGTCTGGAAATTCACCCCTCCACTTT CASSSLGSGNSPLHF
- TRBJ2-1 TRBV12-3/TRBV12-4 - TGTGCCAGCAGTTTGCAGCAATTCGGCTACAATGAGCAGTTCTTC CASSLQQFGYNEQFF
few TRBJ1-4 TRBV3-1 - TGTGCCAGCAGCCAGACAGGCCTTAATGAAAAACTGTTTTTT CASSQTGLNEKLFF
- TRBJ1-2 TRBV27 - TGTGCCAGCAGTTTAAGGCCTCCCGAGAATGGCTACACCTTC CASSLRPPENGYTF
few TRBJ1-1 TRBV4-1 - TGCGCCAGCAGCCAGCAAAACACTGAAGCTTTCTTT CASSQQNTEAFF
few TRBJ2-7 TRBV9 - TGTGCCAGCAGCGCACGACTAGGGTACGAGCAGTACTTC CASSARLGYEQYF
few TRBJ1-4 TRBV4-1 TRBD1 TGCGCCAGCAGCCGACGGGACAGATTATCCGCAACTAATGAAAAACTGTTTTTT CASSRRDRLSATNEKLFF
- TRBJ2-5 TRBV20-1 TRBD2 TGCAGTGCTAAAGGGGCCACTAGCGGGAGGGCCTTGGAGACCCAGTACTTC CSAKGATSGRALETQYF
few TRBJ2-4 TRBV11-1 - TGTGCCAGCGGACCCAGGCTAGCCAAAAACATTCAGTACTTC CASGPRLAKNIQYF
- TRBJ1-2 TRBV7-9 - TGTGCCAGCAGCTTTATAGAGGAGGGCTACACCTTC CASSFIEEGYTF
few TRBJ1-1 TRBV28 - TGTGCCAGCAGTTTTGTCAGGGCGAACACTGAAGCTTTCTTT CASSFVRANTEAFF
- TRBJ1-1 TRBV5-1 - TGCGCCAGCAGCTCCCCCTGGGACATGGGCTCGAACACTGAAGCTTTCTTT CASSSPWDMGSNTEAFF
once TRBJ2-5 TRBV12-3/TRBV12-4 TRBD2 TGTGCCAGCAGTTTAGCGGTAGCGGGGGAGACCCAGTACTTC CASSLAVAGETQYF
- TRBJ2-5 TRBV29-1 TRBD1 TGCAGCGTTGACGACAGGGGCGCGGTCGGGCGGTACCAAGAGACCCAGTACTTC CSVDDRGAVGRYQETQYF
few TRBJ1-1 TRBV7-3 - TGTGCCAGCAGCCCTGACAGCCGTAGGGTGGACACTGAAGCTTTCTTT CASSPDSRRVDTEAFF
few TRBJ2-5 TRBV28 TRBD1 TGTGCCAGCAGTGTGACAGGGATCCAAGAGACCCAGTACTTC CASSVTGIQETQYF
few TRBJ2-3 TRBV4-3 - TGCGCCAGCAGCCAAGTAGCCCTCACAGATACGCAGTATTTT CASSQVALTDTQYF
few TRBJ1-6 TRBV6-1 - TGTGCCAGCAGTGAAGACAAAGGGTTAGGGTCACCCCTCCACTTT CASSEDKGLGSPLHF
few TRBJ2-1 TRBV20-1 - TGCAGTGCCGGGGCCATTTACAATGTGCAGTTCTTC CSAGAIYNVQFF
few TRBJ1-6 TRBV7-3 - TGTGCCAGCAGCTTAAACACGGGGATTAATTCACCCCTCCACTTT CASSLNTGINSPLHF
few TRBJ2-7 TRBV4-1 - TGCGCCAGCAGCCCTTTTCCGACAGGAGGATCCTACGAGCAGTACTTC CASSPFPTGGSYEQYF
- TRBJ1-3 TRBV7-2 - TGTGCCAGCAGCCCGACGAGGACTGGAAACACCATATATTTT CASSPTRTGNTIYF
few TRBJ2-7 TRBV20-1 - TGCAGTGCTAGGGAGGTCTACGAGCAGTACTTC CSAREVYEQYF
- TRBJ2-7 TRBV7-9 - TGTGCCAGCAGCGTTAGCGGCGAGCAGTACTTC CASSVSGEQYF
- TRBJ2-7 TRBV7-9 TRBD2 TGTGCCAGCAGCTTGGGGACTAGCGGGAACGGCGAGCAGTACTTC CASSLGTSGNGEQYF
- TRBJ2-5 TRBV20-1 - TGCAGTGCTAGGAAACTATTCCCTACGGAGGGGCCCCAGTACTTC CSARKLFPTEGPQYF
few TRBJ2-1 TRBV6-2/TRBV6-3 TRBD2 TGTGCCATCAAGGACAAGAGGGGCGGACTAGCGGGAGTCCGCTCCTACAATGAGCAGTTCTTC CAIKDKRGGLAGVRSYNEQFF
few TRBJ1-5 TRBV30 - TGTGCCTGGAGCGCAACTAGCAATCAGCCCCAGCATTTT CAWSATSNQPQHF
- TRBJ2-1 TRBV2 TRBD1 TGTGCCAGCACCATGAGGGGACAGGAGATATCCTACAATGAGCAGTTCTTC CASTMRGQEISYNEQFF
- TRBJ2-3 TRBV9 - TGTGCCAGCAGCGTAGAAGGCGGCTTCTTTTCCACAGATACCCAGTATTTT CASSVEGGFFSTDTQYF
few TRBJ1-1 TRBV28 - TGTGCCAGCAGAGGCAGCCCGACGCCGGGGGACACTGAAGCTTTCTTT CASRGSPTPGDTEAFF
- TRBJ2-5 TRBV18 - TGTGCCAGCTCACCACGATCCAGCATTCAGACCCAGTACTTC CASSPRSSIQTQYF
- TRBJ2-5 TRBV5-1 - TGCGCCAGCAGCCGATGGACGGATATGCCAGAGACCCAGTACTTC CASSRWTDMPETQYF